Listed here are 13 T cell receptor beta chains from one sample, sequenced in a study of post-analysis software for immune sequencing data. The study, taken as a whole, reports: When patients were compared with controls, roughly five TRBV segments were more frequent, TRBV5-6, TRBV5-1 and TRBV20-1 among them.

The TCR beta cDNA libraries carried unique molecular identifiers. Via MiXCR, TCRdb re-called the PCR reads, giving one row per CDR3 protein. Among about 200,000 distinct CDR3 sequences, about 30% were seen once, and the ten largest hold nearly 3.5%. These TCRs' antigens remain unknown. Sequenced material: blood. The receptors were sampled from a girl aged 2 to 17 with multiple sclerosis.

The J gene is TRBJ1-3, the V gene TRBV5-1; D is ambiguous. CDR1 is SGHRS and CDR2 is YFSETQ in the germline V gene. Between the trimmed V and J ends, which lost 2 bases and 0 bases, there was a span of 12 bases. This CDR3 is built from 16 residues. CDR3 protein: CASSFNPGDSGNTIYF. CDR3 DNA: TGCGCCAGCAGCTTTAACCCCGGGGACTCTGGAAACACCATATATTTT.

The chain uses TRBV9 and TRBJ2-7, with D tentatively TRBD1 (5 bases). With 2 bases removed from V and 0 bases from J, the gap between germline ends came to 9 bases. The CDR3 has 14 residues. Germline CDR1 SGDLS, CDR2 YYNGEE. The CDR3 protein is CASSVTAGSYEQYF. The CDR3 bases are TGTGCCAGCAGCGTGACAGCCGGCTCCTACGAGCAGTACTTC.

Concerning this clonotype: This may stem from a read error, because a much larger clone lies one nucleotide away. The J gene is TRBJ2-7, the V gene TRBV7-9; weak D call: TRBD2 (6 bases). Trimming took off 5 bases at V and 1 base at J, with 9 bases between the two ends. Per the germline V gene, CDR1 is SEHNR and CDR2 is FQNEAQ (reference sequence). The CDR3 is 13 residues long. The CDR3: CASSQGTSYEQYF. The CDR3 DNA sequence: TGTGCCAGCAGCCAAGGGACTTCCTACGAGCAGTACTTC.

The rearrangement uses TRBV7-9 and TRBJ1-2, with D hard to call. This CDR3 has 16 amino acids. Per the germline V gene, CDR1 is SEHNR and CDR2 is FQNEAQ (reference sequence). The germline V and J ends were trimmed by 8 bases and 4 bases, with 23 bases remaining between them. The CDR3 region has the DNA TGTGCCAGCTCACCGACAACCTCACAGATCCCCTATGGCTACACCTTC. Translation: CASSPTTSQIPYGYTF. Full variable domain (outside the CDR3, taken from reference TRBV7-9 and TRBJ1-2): DTGVSQNPRHKITKRGQNVTFRCDPISEHNRLYWYRQTLGQGPEFLTYFQNEAQLEKSRLLSDRFSAERPKGSFSTLEIQRTEQGDSAMYLCASSPTTSQIPYGYTFGSGTRLTVV.

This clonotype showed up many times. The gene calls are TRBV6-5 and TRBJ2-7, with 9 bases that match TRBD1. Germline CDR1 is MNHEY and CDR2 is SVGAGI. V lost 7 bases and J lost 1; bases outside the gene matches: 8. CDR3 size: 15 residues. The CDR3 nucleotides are TGTGCCAGCAAGCGGCCGGGACAGGGATCCTACGAGCAGTACTTC. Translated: CASKRPGQGSYEQYF.

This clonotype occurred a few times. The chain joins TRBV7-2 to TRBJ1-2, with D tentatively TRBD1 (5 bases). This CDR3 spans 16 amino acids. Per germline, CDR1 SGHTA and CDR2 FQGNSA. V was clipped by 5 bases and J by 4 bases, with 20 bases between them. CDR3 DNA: TGTGCCAGCAGCCCCACTGTTGGGCAGGGCGGCTATGGCTACACCTTC. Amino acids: CASSPTVGQGGYGYTF. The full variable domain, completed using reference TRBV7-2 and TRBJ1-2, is GAGVSQSPSNKVTEKGKDVELRCDPISGHTALYWYRQSLGQGLEFLIYFQGNSAPDKSGLPSDRFSAERTGGSVSTLTIQRTQQEDSAVYLCASSPTVGQGGYGYTFGSGTRLTVV.

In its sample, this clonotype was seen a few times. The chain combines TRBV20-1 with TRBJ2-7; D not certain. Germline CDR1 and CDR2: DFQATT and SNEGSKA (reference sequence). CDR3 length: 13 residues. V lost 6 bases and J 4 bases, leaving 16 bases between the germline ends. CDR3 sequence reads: CSAKGSHVYEQYF. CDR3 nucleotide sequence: TGCAGTGCCAAGGGCTCCCATGTTTACGAGCAGTACTTC.

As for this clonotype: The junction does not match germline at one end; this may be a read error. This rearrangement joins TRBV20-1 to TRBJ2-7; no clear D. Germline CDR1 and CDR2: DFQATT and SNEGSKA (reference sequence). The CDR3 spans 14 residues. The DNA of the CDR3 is TGCGGTGCTCCCCCACGGACCGAGTCCTACGAGCAGTACTTT. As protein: CGAPPRTESYEQYF.

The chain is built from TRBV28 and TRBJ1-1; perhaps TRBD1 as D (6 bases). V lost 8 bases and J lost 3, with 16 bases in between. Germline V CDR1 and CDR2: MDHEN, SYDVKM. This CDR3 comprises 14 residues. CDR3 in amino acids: CASRGHPLDTEAFF. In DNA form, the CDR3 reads TGTGCCAGCCGGGGGCACCCCCTCGACACTGAAGCTTTCTTT.

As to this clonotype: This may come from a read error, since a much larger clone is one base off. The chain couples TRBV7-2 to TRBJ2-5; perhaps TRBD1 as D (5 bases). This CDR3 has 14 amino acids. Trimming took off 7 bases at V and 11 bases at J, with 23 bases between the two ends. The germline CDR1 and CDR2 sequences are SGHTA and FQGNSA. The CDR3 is CASKTGDLDNEQYF. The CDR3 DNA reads TGTGCCAGCAAGACCGGAGACTTGGACAATGAGCAGTACTTC. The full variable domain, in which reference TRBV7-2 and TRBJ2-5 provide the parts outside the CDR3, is GAGVSQSPSNKVTEKGKDVELRCDPISGHTALYWYRQSLGQGLEFLIYFQGNSAPDKSGLPSDRFSAERTGGSVSTLTIQRTQQEDSAVYLCASKTGDLDNEQYFGPGTRLLVL.

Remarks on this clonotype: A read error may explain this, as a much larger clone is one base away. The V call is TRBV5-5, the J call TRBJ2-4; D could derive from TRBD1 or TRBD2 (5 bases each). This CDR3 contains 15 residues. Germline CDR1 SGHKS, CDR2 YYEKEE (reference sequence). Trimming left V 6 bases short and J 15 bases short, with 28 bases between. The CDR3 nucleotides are TGTGCCAGCATCCCCGAGGGCAGGGATTATTACGAGCGGTACTTC. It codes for CASIPEGRDYYERYF.

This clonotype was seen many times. CDR3 amino acids: CASSTGTLTNSPLHF. Written as DNA, the CDR3 is TGTGCCAGCAGCACCGGGACTCTAACAAATTCACCCCTCCACTTT. The genes are TRBV28 and TRBJ1-6; D may be TRBD1 (5 bases). Germline V gene lookup returns CDR1 MDHEN and CDR2 SYDVKM. The germline V and J ends were trimmed by 6 bases and 7 bases, with 16 bases remaining between them. The CDR3 consists of 15 residues.

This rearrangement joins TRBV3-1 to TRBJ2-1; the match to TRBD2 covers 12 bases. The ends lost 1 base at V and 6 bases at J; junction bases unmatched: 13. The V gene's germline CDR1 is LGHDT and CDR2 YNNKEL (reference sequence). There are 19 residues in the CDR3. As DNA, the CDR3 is TGTGCCAGCAGCCAAGTCGGCCTAGCGGGGGGGCGAACTCCCAATGAGCAGTTCTTC. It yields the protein CASSQVGLAGGRTPNEQFF.